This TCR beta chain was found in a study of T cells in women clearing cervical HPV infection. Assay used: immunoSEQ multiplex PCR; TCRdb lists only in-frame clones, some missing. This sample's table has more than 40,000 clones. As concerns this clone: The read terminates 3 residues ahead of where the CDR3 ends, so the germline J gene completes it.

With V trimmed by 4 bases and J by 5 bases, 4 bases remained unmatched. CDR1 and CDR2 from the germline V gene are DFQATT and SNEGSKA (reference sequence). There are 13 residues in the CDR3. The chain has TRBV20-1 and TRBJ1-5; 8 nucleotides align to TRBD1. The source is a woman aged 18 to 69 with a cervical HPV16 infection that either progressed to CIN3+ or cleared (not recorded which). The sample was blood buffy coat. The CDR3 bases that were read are TGCAGTGCTATCCCGGACAGGGATCAGCCC. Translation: CSAIPDRDQP. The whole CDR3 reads CSAIPDRDQPQHF.